A single sample is the source of the 32 T cell receptor beta chains below, sequenced in a study of blood T cell repertoires in COVID-19. The repertoire was sequenced with immunoSEQ multiplex PCR; TCRdb's copy has only in-frame clones and lacks some. The sample includes 55,000 or so clones, about 80% of them seen just once. Sequenced material: peripheral blood. Receptors originate from a man aged 30 to 45 with COVID-19, enrolled during active disease.

The chain employs TRBV5-4 and TRBJ1-4, with D hard to call. The CDR3 consists of 13 residues. V shed 5 bases and J shed 8 bases, with 13 bases lying between them. Germline CDR1 is SGHNT and CDR2 is YYREEE (reference sequence). This CDR3 reads CASSRTGGEKLFF. The CDR3, as DNA: TGTGCCAGCAGTCGGACCGGAGGGGAAAAACTGTTTTTT. The full variable domain, in which reference TRBV5-4 and TRBJ1-4 provide the parts outside the CDR3, is ETGVTQSPTHLIKTRGQQVTLRCSSQSGHNTVSWYQQALGQGPQFIFQYYREEENGRGNFPPRFSGLQFPNYSSELNVNALELDDSALYLCASSRTGGEKLFFGSGTQLSVL.

The chain is built from TRBV5-4 and TRBJ2-2, with D tentatively TRBD2 (7 bases). Trimming removed 9 bases from V and 13 bases from J, with 22 bases in between. This CDR3 spans 13 amino acids. The germline V gene encodes CDR1 SGHNT and CDR2 YYREEE (reference sequence). This CDR3 reads CATSLEGGNGLFF. CDR3 nucleotide sequence: TGTGCCACCAGTCTCGAGGGGGGGAACGGGCTGTTTTTT.

The chain carries TRBV7-8 and TRBJ2-1; 10 nucleotides agree with TRBD2. Germline loops: CDR1 SGHVS, CDR2 FQNEAQ. This CDR3 has 16 amino acids. The ends lost 2 bases at V and 2 bases at J; junction bases unmatched: 3. CDR3 nucleotide sequence: TGTGCCAGCAGCTTAAGAACTAGCGGGACCTACAATGAGCAGTTCTTC. This gives the protein CASSLRTSGTYNEQFF.

The genes are TRBV19 and TRBJ1-1; 9 nucleotides match TRBD1. Trimming at V came to 7 bases and at J to 2 bases, leaving 5 bases not matched to a gene. CDR1 and CDR2 from the germline V gene are LNHDA and SQIVND (reference sequence). The CDR3 contains 14 residues. The CDR3 region has the DNA TGTGCCAGTAAAGACAGGGGGGGAAACACTGAAGCTTTCTTT. Protein sequence: CASKDRGGNTEAFF.

This chain links TRBV13 with TRBJ2-5, with D tentatively TRBD2 (7 bases). This CDR3 is built from 16 residues. Trimming removed 8 bases from V and 0 bases from J, with 19 bases in between. Germline V gene lookup returns CDR1 PRHDT and CDR2 FYEKMQ (reference sequence). The CDR3 loop is CASLRGGPSYQETQYF. Here the CDR3 DNA reads TGTGCCAGCTTACGCGGGGGCCCCTCGTACCAAGAGACCCAGTACTTC.

V is TRBV5-5 and J is TRBJ1-2, with TRBD1 identical over 7 bases. The CDR3 loop spans 12 amino acids. J was trimmed by 8 bases and V by 1 base; bases with no gene match: 2. The germline gives CDR1 SGHKS, CDR2 YYEKEE (reference sequence). This chain's CDR3 is CASSLTGEGYTF. CDR3 bases: TGTGCCAGCAGCTTGACAGGGGAAGGCTACACCTTC.

The chain employs TRBV15 and TRBJ2-3; D remains ambiguous. V lost 0 bases to trimming and J lost 0 bases, with 16 bases between them. The CDR3 consists of 18 residues. Germline lookup yields CDR1 LNHNV and CDR2 YYDKDF (reference sequence). Here the CDR3 reads CATSRDWRLYSSTDTQYF. Written as DNA, the CDR3 is TGTGCCACCAGCAGAGATTGGAGACTCTACTCTAGCACAGATACGCAGTATTTT.

On this clone itself: The junction shows a germline mismatch at one end, possibly a read error. The chain couples TRBV28 to TRBJ2-3; the match to TRBD2 covers 8 bases. Per the germline V gene, CDR1 is MDHEN and CDR2 is SYDVKM. CDR3 length: 16 residues. CDR3 in DNA: TGTGCCAGTAGTTCGCCGGCCGGGAGGGCCTCCGATACGCAGTATTTT. Protein: CASSSPAGRASDTQYF.

The chain has TRBV7-9 and TRBJ2-2; 9 bases align to TRBD1. This CDR3 is built from 16 residues. V trimming: 5 bases; J trimming: 3 bases; junction bases outside the gene matches: 7. CDR1 SEHNR and CDR2 FQNEAQ come from the germline V gene (reference sequence). CDR3 coding DNA: TGTGCCAGCAGCCCTCTGGACAGGGGCGACACCGGGGAGCTGTTTTTT. It codes for CASSPLDRGDTGELFF.

This chain joins TRBV6-1 and TRBJ2-7; 8 nucleotides align to TRBD1. Germline V CDR1 and CDR2: MNHNS, SASEGT. This CDR3 spans 12 amino acids. J lost 7 bases, V lost 6 bases, and 5 bases had no gene match. In DNA, the CDR3 is TGTGCCAGCAGGGACAGGGTAGATGAGCAGTACTTC. As protein: CASRDRVDEQYF.

The genes are TRBV7-9 and TRBJ2-7; a weak D match, TRBD1 (7 bases). CDR1 and CDR2 (germline): SEHNR, FQNEAQ (reference sequence). V was cut by 5 bases and J by 2 bases, with 13 bases left in between. This CDR3 has 14 amino acids. The chain's CDR3 is CASSRQGLTYEQYF. As DNA, the CDR3 is TGTGCCAGCAGCCGACAGGGACTCACCTACGAGCAGTACTTC.

The chain couples TRBV10-3 to TRBJ2-3; 10 positions match TRBD2. V shed 3 bases, J shed 3 bases, and the junction held 6 bases outside the gene matches. Germline V gene data show CDR1 as ENHRY and CDR2 as SYGVKD. This CDR3 is 16 amino acids long. In nucleotides, the CDR3 is TGTGCCATCAGTGATCATACTAGCGGGGTAACAGATACGCAGTATTTT. Its protein is CAISDHTSGVTDTQYF.

The chain carries TRBV6-5 and TRBJ2-2; 8 nucleotides match TRBD1. The CDR3 loop spans 15 amino acids. Germline loops: CDR1 MNHEY, CDR2 SVGAGI. J gave up 1 base and V 2 bases, and 0 bases lay outside the gene matches. DNA of the CDR3: TGTGCCAGCAGTTACGGACAGGGGAACACCGGGGAGCTGTTTTTT. It yields the protein CASSYGQGNTGELFF.

This clone came up a few times. DNA for the CDR3: TGTGCCAGCAGCTCCCTGGACAGGGTGGTAGCTGAGCAGTTCTTC. Protein product: CASSSLDRVVAEQFF. The chain carries TRBV7-2 and TRBJ2-1; 8 nucleotides match TRBD1. Trimming took 4 bases from V and 9 from J; bases not matched to a gene: 11. This CDR3 spans 15 amino acids. Germline V CDR1 and CDR2: SGHTA, FQGNSA.

This clone was observed a single time. The chain uses TRBV3-1 (or the pseudogene TRBV3-2) and TRBJ2-1; tentative D call: TRBD1 (5 bases). This CDR3 contains 13 residues. Germline CDR1 reads LGHDT; CDR2 reads YNNKEL (reference sequence). Trimming shortened V by 0 bases and J by 10 bases, and 10 bases separated the two germline ends. As DNA, the CDR3 is TGTGCCAGCAGCCAAGACAGGGTTGGGGAGCAGTTCTTC. This encodes CASSQDRVGEQFF.

This clone occurred once. The gene calls are TRBV4-1 and TRBJ1-5, with D possibly being TRBD1 (5 bases). Germline V gives CDR1 MGHRA, CDR2 YSYEKL. V dropped 0 bases and J dropped 0 bases, with 9 bases sitting between them. This CDR3 has 16 residues. The CDR3 region is CASSQDPGDSNQPQHF. The CDR3 DNA is TGCGCCAGCAGCCAAGATCCGGGGGATAGCAATCAGCCCCAGCATTTT.

The rearrangement uses TRBV7-8 and TRBJ1-2; D call uncertain. The CDR3 has 16 residues. Germline-derived CDR1 and CDR2 are SGHVS and FQNEAQ. V dropped 1 base and J dropped 6 bases, with 18 bases sitting between them. The CDR3 loop is CASSLDYSGNIDGYTF. Here the CDR3 DNA reads TGTGCCAGCAGCTTAGATTATTCGGGGAATATCGATGGCTACACCTTC.

The chain combines TRBV6-4 with TRBJ1-2, with TRBD1 matching 7 bases. There are 14 residues in the CDR3. V gave up 2 bases and J gave up 7 bases; unmatched junction bases: 7. Germline CDR1 MRHNA, CDR2 SNTAGT. CDR3 protein: CASSDEGRGFGYTF. Here the CDR3 DNA reads TGTGCCAGCAGTGACGAGGGCAGGGGGTTTGGCTACACCTTC.

The J gene is TRBJ1-3, the V gene TRBV11-3, with D tentatively TRBD1 (5 bases). Germline V gene data show CDR1 as SGHNT and CDR2 as YENEEA. V gave up 0 bases and J gave up 2 bases, with 11 bases separating them. The CDR3 spans 16 residues. The CDR3 protein is CASSLEAGTAGNTIYF. CDR3 sequence (DNA): TGTGCCAGCAGCTTAGAAGCAGGGACTGCTGGAAACACCATATATTTT. Supplemented by reference TRBV11-3 and TRBJ1-3, the full variable domain reads EAGVVQSPRYKIIEKKQPVAFWCNPISGHNTLYWYLQNLGQGPELLIRYENEEAVDDSQLPKDRFSAERLKGVDSTLKIQPAELGDSAVYLCASSLEAGTAGNTIYFGEGSWLTVV.

The V and J genes are TRBV28 and TRBJ1-1; possibly TRBD1 for D (5 bases). Germline loops: CDR1 MDHEN, CDR2 SYDVKM. With 7 bases removed from V and 7 bases from J, the gap between germline ends came to 13 bases. The CDR3 length is 12 residues. The CDR3 region is CASTPRGIEAFF. DNA of the CDR3: TGTGCCAGCACCCCCCGGGGGATTGAAGCTTTCTTT.

The V and J genes are TRBV30 and TRBJ1-5; maybe TRBD1 (5 bases). The V and J ends lost 3 bases and 3 bases respectively, with 15 bases between them. Looked up from germline, CDR1 is GTSNPN and CDR2 is SVGIG (reference sequence). CDR3 length: 15 amino acids. The CDR3: CAWSLGWDFNQPQHF. The CDR3 region has the DNA TGTGCCTGGAGCCTGGGTTGGGACTTCAATCAGCCCCAGCATTTT. Full variable domain (outside the CDR3, taken from reference TRBV30 and TRBJ1-5): SQTIHQWPATLVQPVGSPLSLECTVEGTSNPNLYWYRQAAGRGLQLLFYSVGIGQISSEVPQNLSASRPQDRQFILSSKKLLLSDSGFYLCAWSLGWDFNQPQHFGDGTRLSIL.

Written as DNA, the CDR3 is TGTGCCAGTAGTAGCACAGGGTACACTGAAGCTTTCTTT. Protein sequence: CASSSTGYTEAFF. The genes are TRBV19 and TRBJ1-1, with D tentatively TRBD1 (6 bases). The germline V gene has CDR1 LNHDA and CDR2 SQIVND (reference sequence). Trimming removed 4 bases from V and 3 bases from J, with 9 bases in between. This CDR3 region has 13 residues.

This chain uses TRBV14 with TRBJ2-7; D is uncertain. Germline lookup yields CDR1 SGHDN and CDR2 FVKESK. Trimming removed 4 bases at V and 3 bases at J, with 13 bases between. This CDR3 region has 14 residues. As DNA, the CDR3 is TGTGCCAGCAGCCCCCCCTACGACTTCTACGAGCAGTACTTC. Its translation is CASSPPYDFYEQYF.

The chain uses TRBV3-1 (or the pseudogene TRBV3-2) and TRBJ1-2, with D tentatively TRBD1 (6 bases). Germline V lookup: CDR1 LGHDT, CDR2 YNNKEL (reference sequence). The V end lost 4 bases, the J end lost 6 bases, and 18 bases lay between the germline ends. This CDR3 has 15 residues. Here the CDR3 reads CASSPHGQFSDGYTF. CDR3 coding DNA: TGTGCCAGCAGCCCCCACGGACAGTTTTCCGATGGCTACACCTTC.

The rearrangement joins TRBV28 to TRBJ2-1; 8 bases match TRBD1. The CDR3 is made up of 11 amino acids. The ends lost 6 bases at V and 8 bases at J; junction bases unmatched: 0. Germline-derived CDR1 and CDR2 are MDHEN and SYDVKM. DNA of the CDR3: TGTGCCAGCAGGGACAGGGATGAGCAGTTCTTC. It yields the protein CASRDRDEQFF.

Notes on this clone: Additional DNA sequences in this sample encode the identical CDR3. This chain joins TRBV4-3 and TRBJ2-7; 7 nucleotides agree with TRBD1. Germline CDR1 LGHNA, CDR2 YSLEER. J was trimmed by 0 bases and V by 0 bases; bases with no gene match: 2. CDR3 length: 15 amino acids. CDR3 nucleotides: TGCGCCAGCAGCCAAGACAGGGGGAGCTCCTACGAGCAGTACTTC. This sequence encodes CASSQDRGSSYEQYF.

The chain recombines TRBV3-1 (or the pseudogene TRBV3-2) with TRBJ2-1, with TRBD2 matching over 8 bases. CDR3 length equals 18 residues. Losses at the gene ends were 3 bases for V and 7 bases for J; bases not matched to a gene: 17. Germline-derived CDR1 and CDR2 are LGHDT and YNNKEL (reference sequence). The CDR3 sequence is CASSQKPGTRVIQNEQFF. CDR3 nucleotide sequence: TGTGCCAGCAGCCAGAAACCCGGGACTAGAGTGATACAAAATGAGCAGTTCTTC.

V is TRBV5-1 and J is TRBJ2-5; 10 bases align to TRBD2. The CDR3 runs to 15 residues. Trimming removed 2 bases from V and 4 bases from J; junction bases left unmatched: 5. Germline lookup yields CDR1 SGHRS and CDR2 YFSETQ. CDR3 amino acids: CASSLPAGGGETQYF. CDR3 bases: TGCGCCAGCAGCTTACCAGCGGGAGGGGGAGAGACCCAGTACTTC.

V usage is TRBV4-2 and J usage is TRBJ2-7; D is perhaps TRBD2 (5 bases). The V and J ends lost 0 bases and 3 bases respectively, with 12 bases between them. This CDR3 spans 15 amino acids. Germline values: CDR1 LGHNA, CDR2 YNFKEQ. CDR3: CASSQDEGALYEQYF. DNA for the CDR3: TGTGCCAGCAGCCAAGATGAGGGAGCCCTCTACGAGCAGTACTTC.

This chain uses TRBV18 with TRBJ1-1; 11 bases agree with TRBD1. The germline gives CDR1 KGHSH, CDR2 LQKENI. V was pared by 5 bases and J by 4 bases, with 12 bases of the junction left unmatched. The CDR3 has 17 amino acids. CDR3 sequence reads: CASSERPGTGGVTEAFF. The CDR3 region has the DNA TGTGCCAGCTCAGAACGTCCCGGGACAGGGGGAGTCACTGAAGCTTTCTTT.

The chain couples TRBV7-9 to TRBJ2-5, with 8 bases fitting TRBD2. With 4 bases clipped from V and 5 bases from J, the junction kept 6 bases outside the gene matches. This CDR3 has 14 residues. Per the germline V gene, CDR1 is SEHNR and CDR2 is FQNEAQ (reference sequence). In DNA, the CDR3 is TGTGCCAGCAGCTCCGGGAGGGCCGTGGAGACCCAGTACTTC. Translated: CASSSGRAVETQYF.

The genes are TRBV30 and TRBJ2-7, with 10 positions matching TRBD1. CDR1 is GTSNPN, CDR2 SVGIG, per germline (reference sequence). With V trimmed by 5 bases and J by 6 bases, 13 bases remained unmatched. There are 15 residues in the CDR3. For the CDR3, the DNA is TGTGCCTGGTGCTTTCCGGGACAGGGGACCGGCGAGCAGTACTTC. Residues: CAWCFPGQGTGEQYF.